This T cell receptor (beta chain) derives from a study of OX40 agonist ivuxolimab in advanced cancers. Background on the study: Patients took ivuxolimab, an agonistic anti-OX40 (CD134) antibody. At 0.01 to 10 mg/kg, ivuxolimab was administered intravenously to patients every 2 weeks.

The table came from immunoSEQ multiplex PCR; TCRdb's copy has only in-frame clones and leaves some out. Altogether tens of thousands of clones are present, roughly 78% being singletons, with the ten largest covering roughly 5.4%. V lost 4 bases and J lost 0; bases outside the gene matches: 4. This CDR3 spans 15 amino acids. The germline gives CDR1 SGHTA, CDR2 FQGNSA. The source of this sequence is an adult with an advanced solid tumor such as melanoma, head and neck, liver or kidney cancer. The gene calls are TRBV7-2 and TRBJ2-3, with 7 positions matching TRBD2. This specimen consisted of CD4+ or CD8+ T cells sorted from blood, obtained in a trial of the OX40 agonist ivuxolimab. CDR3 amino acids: CASSSRAGSTDTQYF. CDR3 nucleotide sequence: TGTGCCAGCAGCTCCCGAGCGGGAAGCACAGATACGCAGTATTTT. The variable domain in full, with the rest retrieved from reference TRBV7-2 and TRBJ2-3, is GAGVSQSPSNKVTEKGKDVELRCDPISGHTALYWYRQSLGQGLEFLIYFQGNSAPDKSGLPSDRFSAERTGGSVSTLTIQRTQQEDSAVYLCASSSRAGSTDTQYFGPGTRLTVL.